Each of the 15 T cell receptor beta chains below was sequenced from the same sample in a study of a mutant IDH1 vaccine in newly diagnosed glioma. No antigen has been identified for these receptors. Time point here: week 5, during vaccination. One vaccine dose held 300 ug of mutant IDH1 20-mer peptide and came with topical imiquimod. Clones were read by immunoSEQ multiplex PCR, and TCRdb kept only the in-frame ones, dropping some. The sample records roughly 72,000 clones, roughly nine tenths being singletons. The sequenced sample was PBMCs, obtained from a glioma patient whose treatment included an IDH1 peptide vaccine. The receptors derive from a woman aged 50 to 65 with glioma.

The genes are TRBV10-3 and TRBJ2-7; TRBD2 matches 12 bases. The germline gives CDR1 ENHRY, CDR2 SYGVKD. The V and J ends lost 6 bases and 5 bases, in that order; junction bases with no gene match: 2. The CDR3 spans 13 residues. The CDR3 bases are TGTGCCATCAGGCGACTAGCGGGAGACGAGCAGTACTTC. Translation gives CAIRRLAGDEQYF.

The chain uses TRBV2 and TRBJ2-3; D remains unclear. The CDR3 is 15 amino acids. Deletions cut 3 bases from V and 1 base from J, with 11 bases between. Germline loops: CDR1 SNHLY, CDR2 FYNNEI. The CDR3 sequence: CASSDQRLGTDTQYF. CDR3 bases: TGTGCCAGCAGTGACCAGCGTCTCGGCACAGATACGCAGTATTTT.

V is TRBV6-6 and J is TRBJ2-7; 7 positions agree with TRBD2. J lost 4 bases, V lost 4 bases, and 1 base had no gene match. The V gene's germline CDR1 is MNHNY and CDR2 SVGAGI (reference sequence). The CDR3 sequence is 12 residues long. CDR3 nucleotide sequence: TGTGCCAGCAGTTGGGGACTATACGAGCAGTACTTC. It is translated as CASSWGLYEQYF.

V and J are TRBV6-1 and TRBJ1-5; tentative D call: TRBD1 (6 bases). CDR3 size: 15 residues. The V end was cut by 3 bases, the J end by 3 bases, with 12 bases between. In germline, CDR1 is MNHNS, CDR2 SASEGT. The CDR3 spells CASSDSDRFNQPQHF. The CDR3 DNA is TGTGCCAGCAGTGATTCCGACAGGTTCAATCAGCCCCAGCATTTT.

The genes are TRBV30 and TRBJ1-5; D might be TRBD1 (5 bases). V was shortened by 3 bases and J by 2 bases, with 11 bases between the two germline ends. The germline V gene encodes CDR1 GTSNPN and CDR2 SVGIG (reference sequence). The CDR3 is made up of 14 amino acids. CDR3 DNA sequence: TGTGCCTGGAGCTTGCAGGGAGGCAATCAGCCCCAGCATTTT. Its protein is CAWSLQGGNQPQHF.

The DNA of the CDR3 is TGTGCCAGCAGCGTAGATCTGGGGTATTACGAGCAGTACTTC. This translates into CASSVDLGYYEQYF. The rearrangement joins TRBV9 to TRBJ2-7; no clear D. This CDR3 is 14 amino acids long. V gave up 0 bases and J gave up 4 bases, with 11 bases separating them. CDR1 is SGDLS and CDR2 is YYNGEE in the germline V gene.

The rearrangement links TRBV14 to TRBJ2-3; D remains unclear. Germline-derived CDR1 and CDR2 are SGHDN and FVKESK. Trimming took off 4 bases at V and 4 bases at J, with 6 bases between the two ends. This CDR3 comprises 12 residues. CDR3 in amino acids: CASSLSADTQYF. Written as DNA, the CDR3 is TGTGCCAGCAGCCTCAGCGCAGATACGCAGTATTTT.

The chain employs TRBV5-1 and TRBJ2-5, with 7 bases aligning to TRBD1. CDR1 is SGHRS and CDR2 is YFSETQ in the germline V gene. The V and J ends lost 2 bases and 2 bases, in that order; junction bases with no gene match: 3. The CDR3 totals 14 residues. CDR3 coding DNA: TGCGCCAGCAGCTTACCGGGACAGCAAGAGACCCAGTACTTC. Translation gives CASSLPGQQETQYF.

The CDR3 loop reads CASSPGRDQPQHF. The CDR3 nucleotides are TGTGCCAGCTCACCAGGCAGGGACCAGCCCCAGCATTTT. The V call is TRBV18, the J call TRBJ1-5; a possible D gene is TRBD1 (5 bases). CDR3 size: 13 residues. V was shortened by 2 bases and J by 7 bases, with 9 bases between the two germline ends. CDR1 KGHSH and CDR2 LQKENI come from the germline V gene.

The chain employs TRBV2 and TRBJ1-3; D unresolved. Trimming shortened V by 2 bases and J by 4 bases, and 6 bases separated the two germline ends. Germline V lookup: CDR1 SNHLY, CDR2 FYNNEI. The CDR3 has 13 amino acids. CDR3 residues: CASSEIPGNTIYF. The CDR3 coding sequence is TGTGCCAGCAGTGAAATCCCCGGAAACACCATATATTTT.

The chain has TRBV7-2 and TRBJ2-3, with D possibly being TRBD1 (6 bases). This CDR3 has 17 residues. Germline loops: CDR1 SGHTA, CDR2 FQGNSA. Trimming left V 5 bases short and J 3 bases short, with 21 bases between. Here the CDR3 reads CASSPAGPERGTDTQYF. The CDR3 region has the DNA TGTGCCAGCAGCCCCGCAGGGCCGGAAAGGGGGACAGATACGCAGTATTTT.

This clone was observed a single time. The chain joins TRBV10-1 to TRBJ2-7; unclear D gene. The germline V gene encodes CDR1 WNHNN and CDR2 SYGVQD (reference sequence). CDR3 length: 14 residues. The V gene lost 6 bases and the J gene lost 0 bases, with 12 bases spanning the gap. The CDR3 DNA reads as TGCGCCAGCAGCCTGGACGGGCTCTCCTACGAGCAGTACTTC. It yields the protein CASSLDGLSYEQYF.

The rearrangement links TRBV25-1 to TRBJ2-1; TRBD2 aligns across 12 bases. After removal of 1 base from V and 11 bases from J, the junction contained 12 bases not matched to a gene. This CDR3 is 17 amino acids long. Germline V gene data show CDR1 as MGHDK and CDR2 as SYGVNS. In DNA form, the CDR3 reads TGTGCCAGCAGTGAATGGATTGCGACTAGCGGGAGCGGAAAGCAGTTCTTC. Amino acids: CASSEWIATSGSGKQFF. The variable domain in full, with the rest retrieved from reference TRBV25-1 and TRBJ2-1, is EADIYQTPRYLVIGTGKKITLECSQTMGHDKMYWYQQDPGMELHLIHYSYGVNSTEKGDLSSESTVSRIRTEHFPLTLESARPSHTSQYLCASSEWIATSGSGKQFFGPGTRLTVL.

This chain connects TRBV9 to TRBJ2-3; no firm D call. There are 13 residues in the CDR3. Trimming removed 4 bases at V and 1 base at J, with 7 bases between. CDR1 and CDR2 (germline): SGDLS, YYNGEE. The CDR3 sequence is CASSPSGTDTQYF. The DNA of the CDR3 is TGTGCCAGCAGCCCGTCTGGCACAGATACGCAGTATTTT.

The CDR3 sequence is CVQNRVPYNEQFF. The CDR3 DNA reads TGCGTTCAGAATAGAGTCCCCTACAATGAGCAGTTCTTC. The chain has TRBV10-2 and TRBJ2-1; no firm D call. This CDR3 comprises 13 residues. Germline loops: CDR1 WSHSY, CDR2 SAAADI.